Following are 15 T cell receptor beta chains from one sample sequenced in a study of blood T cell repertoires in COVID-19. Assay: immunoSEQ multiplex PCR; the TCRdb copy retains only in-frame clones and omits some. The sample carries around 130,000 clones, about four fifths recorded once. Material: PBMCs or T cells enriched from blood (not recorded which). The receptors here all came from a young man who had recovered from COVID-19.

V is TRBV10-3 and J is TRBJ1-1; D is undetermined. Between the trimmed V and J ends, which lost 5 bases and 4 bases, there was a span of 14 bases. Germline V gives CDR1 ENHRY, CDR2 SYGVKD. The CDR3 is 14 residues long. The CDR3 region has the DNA TGTGCCATCAGTCCCTACACCGAGGGCACTGAAGCTTTCTTT. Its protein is CAISPYTEGTEAFF.

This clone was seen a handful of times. The CDR3 region is CASSSTGTGGVETQYF. DNA of the CDR3: TGCGCCAGCAGTTCTACCGGGACAGGGGGGGTAGAGACCCAGTACTTC. The genes are TRBV5-1 and TRBJ2-5, with 11 bases identical to TRBD1. CDR3 size: 16 residues. Germline V lookup: CDR1 SGHRS, CDR2 YFSETQ. V dropped 5 bases and J dropped 4; count of bases not matched to a gene: 10.

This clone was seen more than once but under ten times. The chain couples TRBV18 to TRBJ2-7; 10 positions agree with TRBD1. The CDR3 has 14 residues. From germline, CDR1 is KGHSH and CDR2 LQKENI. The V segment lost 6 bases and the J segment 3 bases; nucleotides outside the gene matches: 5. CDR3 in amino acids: CASSSGQGYYEQYF. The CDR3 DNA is TGTGCCAGCTCGTCGGGACAGGGGTACTACGAGCAGTACTTC.

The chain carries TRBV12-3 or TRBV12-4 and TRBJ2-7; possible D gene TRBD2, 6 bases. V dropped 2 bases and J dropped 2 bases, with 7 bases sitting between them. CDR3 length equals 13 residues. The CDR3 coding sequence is TGTGCCAGCAGTTTACGGGAGACCTACGAGCAGTACTTC. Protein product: CASSLRETYEQYF.

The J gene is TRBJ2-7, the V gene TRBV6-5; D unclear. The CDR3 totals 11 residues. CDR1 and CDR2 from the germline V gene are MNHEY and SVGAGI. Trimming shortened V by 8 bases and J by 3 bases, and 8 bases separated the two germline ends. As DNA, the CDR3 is TGTGCCAGCGAGACAAGCTACGAGCAGTACGTC. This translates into CASETSYEQYV.

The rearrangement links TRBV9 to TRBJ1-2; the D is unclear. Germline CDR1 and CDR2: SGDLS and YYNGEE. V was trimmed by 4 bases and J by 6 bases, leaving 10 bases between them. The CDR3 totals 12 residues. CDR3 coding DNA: TGTGCCAGCAGCCCTAACCGGGATGGCTACACCTTC. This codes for CASSPNRDGYTF.

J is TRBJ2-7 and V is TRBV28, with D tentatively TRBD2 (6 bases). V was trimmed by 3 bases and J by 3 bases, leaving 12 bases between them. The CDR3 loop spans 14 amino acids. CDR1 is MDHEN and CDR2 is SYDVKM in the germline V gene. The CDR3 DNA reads TGTGCCAGCAGTTTGCGGGGATTAAACTACGAGCAGTACGTC. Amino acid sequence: CASSLRGLNYEQYV.

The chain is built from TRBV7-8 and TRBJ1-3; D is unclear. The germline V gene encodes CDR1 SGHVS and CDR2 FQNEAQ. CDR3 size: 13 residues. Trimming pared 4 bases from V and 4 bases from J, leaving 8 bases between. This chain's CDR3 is CASSSGKGNTIYF. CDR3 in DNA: TGTGCCAGCAGCTCCGGGAAGGGAAACACCATATATTTT.

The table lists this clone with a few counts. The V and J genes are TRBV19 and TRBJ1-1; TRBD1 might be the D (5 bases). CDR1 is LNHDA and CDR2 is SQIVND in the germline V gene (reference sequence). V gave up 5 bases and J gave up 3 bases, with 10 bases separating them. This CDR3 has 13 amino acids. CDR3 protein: CASSPGGDTEAFF. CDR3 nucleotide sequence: TGTGCCAGTAGTCCCGGGGGGGACACTGAAGCTTTCTTT.

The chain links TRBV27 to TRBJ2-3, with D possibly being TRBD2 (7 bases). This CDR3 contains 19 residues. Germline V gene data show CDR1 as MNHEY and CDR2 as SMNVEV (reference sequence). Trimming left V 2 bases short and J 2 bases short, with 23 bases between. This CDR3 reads CASSLGPGGLRPNTDTQYF. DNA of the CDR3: TGTGCCAGCAGTTTAGGTCCCGGGGGGCTCCGACCCAACACAGATACGCAGTATTTT.

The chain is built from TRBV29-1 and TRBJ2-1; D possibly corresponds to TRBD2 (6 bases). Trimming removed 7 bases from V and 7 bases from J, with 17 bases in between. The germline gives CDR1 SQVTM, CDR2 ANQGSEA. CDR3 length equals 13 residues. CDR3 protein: CSAGGGGVNEQFF. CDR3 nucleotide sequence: TGCAGCGCTGGGGGAGGCGGGGTGAATGAGCAGTTCTTC.

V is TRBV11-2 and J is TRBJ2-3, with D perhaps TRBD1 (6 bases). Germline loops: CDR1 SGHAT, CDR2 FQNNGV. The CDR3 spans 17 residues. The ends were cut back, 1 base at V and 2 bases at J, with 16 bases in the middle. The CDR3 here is CASSLGGTLVSTDTQYF. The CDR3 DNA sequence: TGTGCCAGCAGCTTAGGAGGGACACTCGTCTCCACAGATACGCAGTATTTT.

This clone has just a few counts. CDR3 loop: CASSEASSNQPQHF. Written as DNA, the CDR3 is TGTGCCAGCAGTGAAGCGTCGTCTAACCAGCCCCAGCATTTT. The V call is TRBV2, the J call TRBJ1-5; D ambiguous. The germline V gene has CDR1 SNHLY and CDR2 FYNNEI. This CDR3 contains 14 residues. V lost 0 bases and J 7 bases, leaving 10 bases between the germline ends. Looking up the rest from reference TRBV2 and TRBJ1-5 gives the full variable domain: EPEVTQTPSHQVTQMGQEVILRCVPISNHLYFYWYRQILGQKVEFLVSFYNNEISEKSEIFDDQFSVERPDGSNFTLKIRSTKLEDSAMYFCASSEASSNQPQHFGDGTRLSIL.

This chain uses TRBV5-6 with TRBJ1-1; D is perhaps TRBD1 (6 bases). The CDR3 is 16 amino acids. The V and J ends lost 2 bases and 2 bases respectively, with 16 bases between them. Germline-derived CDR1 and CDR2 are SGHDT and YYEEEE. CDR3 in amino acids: CASSFRDNGQNTEAFF. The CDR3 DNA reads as TGTGCCAGCAGCTTCCGGGACAATGGACAAAACACTGAAGCTTTCTTT.

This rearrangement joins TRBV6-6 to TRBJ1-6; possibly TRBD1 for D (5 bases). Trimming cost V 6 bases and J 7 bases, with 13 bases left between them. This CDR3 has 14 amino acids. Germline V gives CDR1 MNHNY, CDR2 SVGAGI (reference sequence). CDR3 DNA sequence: TGTGCCAGCAGCCCCCAGGGAGGCAATTCACCCCTCCACTTT. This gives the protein CASSPQGGNSPLHF.